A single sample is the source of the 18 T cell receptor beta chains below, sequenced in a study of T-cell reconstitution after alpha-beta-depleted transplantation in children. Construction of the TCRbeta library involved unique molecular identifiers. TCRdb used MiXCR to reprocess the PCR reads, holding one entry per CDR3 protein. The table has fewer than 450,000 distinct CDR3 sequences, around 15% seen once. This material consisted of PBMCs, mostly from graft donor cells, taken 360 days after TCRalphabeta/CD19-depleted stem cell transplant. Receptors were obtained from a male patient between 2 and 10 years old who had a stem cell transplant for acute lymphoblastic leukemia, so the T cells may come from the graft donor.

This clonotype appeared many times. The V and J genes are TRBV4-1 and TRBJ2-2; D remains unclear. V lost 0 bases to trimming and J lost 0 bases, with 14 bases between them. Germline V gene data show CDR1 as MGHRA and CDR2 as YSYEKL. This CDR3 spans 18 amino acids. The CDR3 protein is CASSQDTRYRANTGELFF. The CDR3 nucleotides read TGCGCCAGCAGCCAAGACACCAGGTATCGAGCGAACACCGGGGAGCTGTTTTTT.

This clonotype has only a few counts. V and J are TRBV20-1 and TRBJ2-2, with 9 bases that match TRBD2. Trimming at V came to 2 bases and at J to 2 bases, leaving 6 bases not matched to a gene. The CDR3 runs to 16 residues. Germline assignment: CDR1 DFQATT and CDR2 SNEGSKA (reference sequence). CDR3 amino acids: CSARSIAGANTGELFF. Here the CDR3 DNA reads TGCAGTGCTAGATCAATAGCGGGAGCAAACACCGGGGAGCTGTTTTTT.

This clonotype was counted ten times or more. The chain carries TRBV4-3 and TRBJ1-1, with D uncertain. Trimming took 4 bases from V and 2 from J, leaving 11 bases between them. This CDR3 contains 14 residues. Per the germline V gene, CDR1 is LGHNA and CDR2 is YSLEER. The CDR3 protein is CASSLEEGNTEAFF. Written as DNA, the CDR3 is TGCGCCAGCAGCCTAGAAGAAGGAAACACTGAAGCTTTCTTT.

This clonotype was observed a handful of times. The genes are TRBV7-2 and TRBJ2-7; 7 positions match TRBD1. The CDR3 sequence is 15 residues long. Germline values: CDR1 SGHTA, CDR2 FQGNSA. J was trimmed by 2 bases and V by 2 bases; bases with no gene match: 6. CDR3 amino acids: CASSLKGARAYEQYF. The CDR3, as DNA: TGTGCCAGCAGCTTAAAGGGGGCTCGGGCCTACGAGCAGTACTTC.

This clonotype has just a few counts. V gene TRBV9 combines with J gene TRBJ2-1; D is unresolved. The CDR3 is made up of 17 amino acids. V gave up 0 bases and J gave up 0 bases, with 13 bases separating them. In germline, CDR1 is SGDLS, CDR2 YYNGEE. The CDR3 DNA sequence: TGTGCCAGCAGCGTAGAGCTAACGCCCAGCTCCTACAATGAGCAGTTCTTC. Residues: CASSVELTPSSYNEQFF. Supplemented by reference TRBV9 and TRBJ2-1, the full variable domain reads DSGVTQTPKHLITATGQRVTLRCSPRSGDLSVYWYQQSLDQGLQFLIQYYNGEERAKGNILERFSAQQFPDLHSELNLSSLELGDSALYFCASSVELTPSSYNEQFFGPGTRLTVL.

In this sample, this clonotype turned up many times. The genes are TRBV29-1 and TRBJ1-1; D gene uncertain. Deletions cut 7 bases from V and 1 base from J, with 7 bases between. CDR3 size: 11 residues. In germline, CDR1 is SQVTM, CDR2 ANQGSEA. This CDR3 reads CSASGNTEAFF. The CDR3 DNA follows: TGCAGCGCTTCAGGGAACACTGAAGCTTTCTTT.

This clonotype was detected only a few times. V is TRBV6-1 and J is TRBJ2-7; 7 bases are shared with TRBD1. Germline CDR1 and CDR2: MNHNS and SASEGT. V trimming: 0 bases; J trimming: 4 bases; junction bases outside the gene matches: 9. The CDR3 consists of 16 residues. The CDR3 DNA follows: TGTGCCAGCAGTGAAGCCGTGGTTAACAGGGGTTACGAGCAGTACTTC. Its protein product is CASSEAVVNRGYEQYF.

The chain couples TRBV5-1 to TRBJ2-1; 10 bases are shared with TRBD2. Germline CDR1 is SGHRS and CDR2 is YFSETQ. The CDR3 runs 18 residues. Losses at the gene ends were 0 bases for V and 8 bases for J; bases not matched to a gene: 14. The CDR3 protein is CASSLGLAGVPGTYEQFF. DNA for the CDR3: TGCGCCAGCAGCTTGGGTCTAGCGGGAGTCCCAGGCACTTATGAGCAGTTCTTC. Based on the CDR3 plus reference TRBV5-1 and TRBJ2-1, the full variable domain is KAGVTQTPRYLIKTRGQQVTLSCSPISGHRSVSWYQQTPGQGLQFLFEYFSETQRNKGNFPGRFSGRQFSNSRSEMNVSTLELGDSALYLCASSLGLAGVPGTYEQFFGPGTRLTVL.

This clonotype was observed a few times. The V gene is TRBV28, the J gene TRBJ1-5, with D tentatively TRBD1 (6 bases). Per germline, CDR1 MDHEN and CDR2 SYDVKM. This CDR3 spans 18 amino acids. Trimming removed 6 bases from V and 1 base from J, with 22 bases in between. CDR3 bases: TGTGCCAGCAGAGAACAGGGTCGGAGAGGGATCAGCAATCAGCCCCAGCATTTT. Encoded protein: CASREQGRRGISNQPQHF.

CDR3 region: CASSSGHINYEQYF. As DNA, the CDR3 is TGTGCCAGCAGTTCGGGACACATAAACTACGAGCAGTACTTC. The gene calls are TRBV7-6 and TRBJ2-7; D perhaps matches TRBD1 (6 bases). CDR1 and CDR2 from the germline V gene are SGHVS and FNYEAQ. Trimming cost V 6 bases and J 3 bases, with 15 bases left between them. The CDR3 consists of 14 residues. Using reference TRBV7-6 and TRBJ2-7 for the parts outside the CDR3, the full variable domain is GAGVSQSPRYKVTKRGQDVALRCDPISGHVSLYWYRQALGQGPEFLTYFNYEAQQDKSGLPNDRFSAERPEGSISTLTIQRTEQRDSAMYRCASSSGHINYEQYFGPGTRLTVT.

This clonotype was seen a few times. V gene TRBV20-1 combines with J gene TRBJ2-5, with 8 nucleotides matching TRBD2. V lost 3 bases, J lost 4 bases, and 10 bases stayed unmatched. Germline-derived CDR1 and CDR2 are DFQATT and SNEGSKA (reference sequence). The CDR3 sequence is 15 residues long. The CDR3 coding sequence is TGCAGTGCTAGGAGGGTAGCGGGGCCCCGAGAGACCCAGTACTTC. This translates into CSARRVAGPRETQYF.

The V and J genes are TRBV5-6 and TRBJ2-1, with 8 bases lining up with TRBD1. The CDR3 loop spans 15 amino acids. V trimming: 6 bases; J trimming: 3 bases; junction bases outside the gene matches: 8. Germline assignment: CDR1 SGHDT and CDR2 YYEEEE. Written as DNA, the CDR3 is TGTGCCAGCACCTCAATAGGACAGGGCTACAATGAGCAGTTCTTC. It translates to CASTSIGQGYNEQFF.

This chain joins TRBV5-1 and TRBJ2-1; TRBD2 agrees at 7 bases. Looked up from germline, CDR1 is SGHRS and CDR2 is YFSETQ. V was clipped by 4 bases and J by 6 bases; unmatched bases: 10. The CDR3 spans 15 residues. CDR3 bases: TGCGCCAGCAGCCGCCCCGGGGGGTGGGGCAATGAGCAGTTCTTC. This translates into CASSRPGGWGNEQFF.

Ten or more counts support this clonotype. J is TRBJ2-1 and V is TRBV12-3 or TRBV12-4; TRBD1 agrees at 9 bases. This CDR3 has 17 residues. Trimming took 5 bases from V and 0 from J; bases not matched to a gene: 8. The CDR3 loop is CASSLPGQGASYNEQFF. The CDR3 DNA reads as TGTGCCAGCAGTCTCCCGGGACAGGGAGCCTCCTACAATGAGCAGTTCTTC.

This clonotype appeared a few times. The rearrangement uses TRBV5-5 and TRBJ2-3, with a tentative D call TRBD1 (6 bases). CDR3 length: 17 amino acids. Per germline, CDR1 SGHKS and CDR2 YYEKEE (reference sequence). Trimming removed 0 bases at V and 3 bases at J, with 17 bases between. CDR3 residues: CASSLAAQGYWTDTQYF. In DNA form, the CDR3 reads TGTGCCAGCAGCTTGGCCGCACAGGGTTACTGGACAGATACGCAGTATTTT.

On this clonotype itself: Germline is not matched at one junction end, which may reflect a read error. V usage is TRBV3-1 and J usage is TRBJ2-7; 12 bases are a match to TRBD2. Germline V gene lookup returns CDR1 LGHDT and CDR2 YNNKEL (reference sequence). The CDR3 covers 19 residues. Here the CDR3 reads CASCQEVPGLAGKTYEQYF. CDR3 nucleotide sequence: TGTGCCAGCTGCCAAGAGGTACCTGGACTAGCGGGAAAGACCTACGAGCAGTACTTC.

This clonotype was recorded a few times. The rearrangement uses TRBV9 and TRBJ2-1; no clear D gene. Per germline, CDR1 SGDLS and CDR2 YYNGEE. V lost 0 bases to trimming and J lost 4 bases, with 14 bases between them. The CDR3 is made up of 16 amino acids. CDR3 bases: TGTGCCAGCAGCGTAGGTGGTAGCTTCCTATACAATGAGCAGTTCTTC. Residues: CASSVGGSFLYNEQFF.

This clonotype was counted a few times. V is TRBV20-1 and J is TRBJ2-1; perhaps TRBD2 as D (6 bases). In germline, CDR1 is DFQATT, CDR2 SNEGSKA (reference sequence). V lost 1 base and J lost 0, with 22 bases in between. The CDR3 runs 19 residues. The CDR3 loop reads CSARVRRDGRPSSYNEQFF. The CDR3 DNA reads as TGCAGTGCTAGAGTACGGAGGGATGGCAGGCCGAGCTCCTACAATGAGCAGTTCTTC.